This is a list of T cell receptor beta chains from one sample in a study of T cells after yellow fever vaccination. TCRdb re-derived calls from the 5' RACE reads in MiXCR, one entry per CDR3 protein. The sample contains 200,000 to 300,000 distinct CDR3 sequences, approximately 6.8% of which appear only once. Sequenced material: CD4+ T cells sorted from PBMCs, taken on the day of the yellow fever booster vaccination. Receptors originate from a man aged 25-45 years who received the YFV17D yellow fever vaccine. Both conserved end residues are part of each CDR3. Fields, in order: D gene, V gene, CDR3 length, J gene, clone size, CDR3 DNA, CDR3 protein. D genes are given only for firm matches. Size tells how often a clone was seen (once, few, many) or the class of an expanded clone, and some rows leave it out.

NA	TRBV20-1	10	TRBJ2-3	many	TGCAGTGCATTAGCGGATACGCAGTATTTT	CSALADTQYF
NA	TRBV5-1	14	TRBJ2-5	NA	TGCGCCAGCAGCCCAGGAGGGCCGTGGGAGACCCAGTACTTC	CASSPGGPWETQYF
NA	TRBV5-1	12	TRBJ2-1	few	TGCGCCAGCAGCCCCTCCTCGCCTGAGCAGTTCTTC	CASSPSSPEQFF
NA	TRBV12-3/TRBV12-4	13	TRBJ1-6	NA	TGTGCCAGCAGTTTAACTGCTCGAGCACCCCTCCACTTT	CASSLTARAPLHF
TRBD1	TRBV9	18	TRBJ1-1	many	TGTGCCAGCAGCGACCCGTTTCCAGGGGGCTCAAGGAACACTGAAGCTTTCTTT	CASSDPFPGGSRNTEAFF
TRBD1	TRBV5-1	15	TRBJ1-2	few	TGCGCCAGCGGATGGGGACAGACTTCTTACTATGGCTACACCTTC	CASGWGQTSYYGYTF
TRBD1	TRBV4-2	15	TRBJ1-2	NA	TGTGCCAGCAGCCAAGACCGGTCAGGGGGCTATGGCTACACCTTC	CASSQDRSGGYGYTF
NA	TRBV28	15	TRBJ2-1	few	TGTGCCAGCACCCCCCTTCGGGATCGCCGTAATGAGCAGTTCTTC	CASTPLRDRRNEQFF
TRBD2	TRBV6-2/TRBV6-3	15	TRBJ2-2	NA	TGTGCCAGCAGTTACACCCGGGGGGACACCGGGGAGCTGTTTTTT	CASSYTRGDTGELFF
NA	TRBV19	14	TRBJ1-2	few	TGTGCCAGTAGTATTCGGATATCTAACTATGGCTACACCTTC	CASSIRISNYGYTF
TRBD1	TRBV12-3/TRBV12-4	13	TRBJ1-1	NA	TGTGCCAGCAGCCGACAGGGGGCCGCTGAAGCTTTCTTT	CASSRQGAAEAFF
TRBD2	TRBV20-1	17	TRBJ2-1	many	TGCAGTGCTAGTCTTCTAGCGGGAGCTGGTTCCTACAATGAGCAGTTCTTC	CSASLLAGAGSYNEQFF
TRBD2	TRBV7-3	16	TRBJ2-3	NA	TGTGCCAGCAGCTTAGCCGCGGGAGCAGGAGGAGATACGCAGTATTTT	CASSLAAGAGGDTQYF
TRBD2	TRBV20-1	12	TRBJ2-4	many	TGCAGTGCTAGGAATCTAGCGGGCATTCAGTACTTC	CSARNLAGIQYF
TRBD1	TRBV5-1	14	TRBJ2-3	many	TGCGCCAGCAGCCGGGACAGGAGGACAGATACGCAGTATTTT	CASSRDRRTDTQYF